The 16 T cell receptor beta chains reported below all come from one sample, sequenced in a study of blood T cell repertoires in COVID-19. Using immunoSEQ multiplex PCR, the repertoire was profiled, and TCRdb retains in-frame clones only, with some absent. This sample has roughly 150,000 clones, with 60% to 85% found just once. The sequencing input was peripheral blood. These receptor sequences come from a woman aged 55-75 years with COVID-19, enrolled during active disease.

The chain employs TRBV19 and TRBJ1-5; D is ambiguous. The V gene's germline CDR1 is LNHDA and CDR2 SQIVND (reference sequence). This CDR3 has 17 amino acids. V was clipped by 10 bases and J by 0 bases, with 22 bases between them. This CDR3 reads CATQSLRDRNSNQPQHF. CDR3 sequence (DNA): TGTGCCACCCAGTCCCTCCGGGATCGCAATAGCAATCAGCCCCAGCATTTT.

The gene calls are TRBV7-2 and TRBJ1-2; D is possibly TRBD1 (6 bases). Germline lookup yields CDR1 SGHTA and CDR2 FQGNSA. The CDR3 consists of 13 residues. V was trimmed by 1 base and J by 7 bases, leaving 10 bases between them. The CDR3, as DNA: TGTGCCAGCAGCTTAGGGGGGCAGGGTGGCTACACCTTC. It codes for CASSLGGQGGYTF.

The chain carries TRBV27 and TRBJ1-1; D is undetermined. V was clipped by 8 bases and J by 6 bases, with 16 bases between them. This CDR3 has 13 residues. Per germline, CDR1 MNHEY and CDR2 SMNVEV (reference sequence). Here the CDR3 reads CASRTGFPAEAFF. In DNA, the CDR3 is TGTGCCAGCCGTACGGGTTTCCCCGCTGAAGCTTTCTTT.

The V and J genes are TRBV6-2 or TRBV6-3 and TRBJ2-1; a weak D match, TRBD2 (7 bases). There are 15 residues in the CDR3. Germline loops: CDR1 MNHEY, CDR2 SVGEGT. V was pared by 2 bases and J by 7 bases, with 15 bases between. The chain's CDR3 is CASSYNGLGGNEQFF. CDR3 coding DNA: TGTGCCAGCAGTTACAACGGACTAGGGGGGAATGAGCAGTTCTTC.

In its sample, this clone was seen a few times. The genes are TRBV3-1 (or the pseudogene TRBV3-2) and TRBJ2-7; perhaps TRBD2 as D (6 bases). CDR1 and CDR2 (germline): LGHDT, YNNKEL (reference sequence). The CDR3 consists of 15 residues. V lost 3 bases, J lost 2 bases, and 14 bases lay in between. The CDR3 nucleotides are TGTGCCAGCAGCCAGGAAACTAGCTGGACCTACGAGCAGTACTTC. It codes for CASSQETSWTYEQYF.

The gene calls are TRBV5-1 and TRBJ1-1; no reliable D call. This CDR3 contains 13 residues. Germline V CDR1 and CDR2: SGHRS, YFSETQ. The ends were cut back, 0 bases at V and 4 bases at J, with 7 bases in the middle. The CDR3 loop reads CASSLGFGTEAFF. For the CDR3, the DNA is TGCGCCAGCAGCTTGGGTTTCGGCACTGAAGCTTTCTTT.

This clone came up a few times. The CDR3 region is CASSPPLGKLFF. CDR3 DNA sequence: TGTGCCAGCTCACCACCCCTCGGAAAACTGTTTTTT. The V gene is TRBV18, the J gene TRBJ1-4, with no clear D. This CDR3 has 12 amino acids. Germline lookup yields CDR1 KGHSH and CDR2 LQKENI. V lost 0 bases, J lost 10 bases, and 6 bases lay in between.

The chain links TRBV28 to TRBJ1-4, with 9 bases identical to TRBD1. Germline V gene sequence: CDR1 MDHEN, CDR2 SYDVKM. This CDR3 has 16 amino acids. Trimming at V came to 6 bases and at J to 0 bases, leaving 5 bases not matched to a gene. CDR3 in DNA: TGTGCCAGCAGGGGACAGGGTATAGCAACTAATGAAAAACTGTTTTTT. Amino acid sequence: CASRGQGIATNEKLFF.

The rearrangement uses TRBV4-1 and TRBJ1-3, with D hard to call. The CDR3 is 14 residues long. CDR1 MGHRA and CDR2 YSYEKL come from the germline V gene. Trimming pared 0 bases from V and 4 bases from J, leaving 7 bases between. The CDR3 spells CASSQEGRGNTIYF. In DNA, the CDR3 is TGCGCCAGCAGCCAAGAAGGGAGGGGAAACACCATATATTTT.

CDR3 sequence (DNA): TGTGCCAGCAGCTTGGAGAGGGGGACTCAGTACTTC. Its translation: CASSLERGTQYF. The V call is TRBV5-5, the J call TRBJ2-4, with TRBD1 as a possible D gene (6 bases). The ends were cut back, 0 bases at V and 12 bases at J, with 10 bases in the middle. The CDR3 is made up of 12 amino acids. From germline, CDR1 is SGHKS and CDR2 YYEKEE (reference sequence).

This clone was seen a handful of times. The chain has TRBV5-6 and TRBJ2-2; perhaps TRBD1 as D (6 bases). Germline V gives CDR1 SGHDT, CDR2 YYEEEE. Trimming shortened V by 6 bases and J by 6 bases, and 21 bases separated the two germline ends. The CDR3 contains 16 residues. CDR3 protein: CASTLSVQGNAGELFF. CDR3 sequence (DNA): TGTGCCAGCACCCTATCAGTACAGGGAAACGCCGGGGAGCTGTTTTTT.

Many counts were recorded for this clone. The chain carries TRBV12-3 or TRBV12-4 and TRBJ2-5; possible D gene TRBD2, 6 bases. Trimming removed 5 bases from V and 5 bases from J, with 12 bases in between. The CDR3 has 13 amino acids. The CDR3 loop is CASSAGRRETQYF. CDR3 DNA sequence: TGTGCCAGCAGTGCGGGACGGCGCGAGACCCAGTACTTC.

The chain joins TRBV9 to TRBJ2-3; 10 bases match TRBD2. This CDR3 spans 17 amino acids. CDR1 is SGDLS, CDR2 YYNGEE, per germline. Trimming took 0 bases from V and 5 from J; bases not matched to a gene: 9. The CDR3 region has the DNA TGTGCCAGCAGCGTAGAGGCCGGACTAGCGGTTCTAGATACGCAGTATTTT. Translation: CASSVEAGLAVLDTQYF.

The V gene is TRBV4-2, the J gene TRBJ2-7; 8 positions agree with TRBD1. Germline-derived CDR1 and CDR2 are LGHNA and YNFKEQ. The CDR3 covers 16 residues. Trimming at V came to 3 bases and at J to 7 bases, leaving 14 bases not matched to a gene. Here the CDR3 reads CASSHARTGQGREQYF. In DNA form, the CDR3 reads TGTGCCAGCAGCCACGCCAGGACTGGACAGGGAAGGGAGCAGTACTTC.

This chain uses TRBV7-8 with TRBJ1-5; TRBD1 agrees at 10 bases. From germline, CDR1 is SGHVS and CDR2 FQNEAQ. The CDR3 sequence is 15 residues long. J gave up 7 bases and V 4 bases, and 7 bases lay outside the gene matches. CDR3 DNA: TGTGCCAGCAGCTCGGGACAGGGGAACGCCCAGCCCCAGCATTTT. Amino acid sequence: CASSSGQGNAQPQHF. The whole variable domain, filled in from reference TRBV7-8 and TRBJ1-5, reads GAGVSQSPRYKVAKRGQDVALRCDPISGHVSLFWYQQALGQGPEFLTYFQNEAQLDKSGLPSDRFFAERPEGSVSTLKIQRTQQEDSAVYLCASSSGQGNAQPQHFGDGTRLSIL.

This sequence joins TRBV6-5 and TRBJ1-2; D possibly corresponds to TRBD1 (5 bases). The CDR3 runs to 14 residues. Trimming stripped 6 bases from V and 7 bases from J, with 18 bases between. The V gene's germline CDR1 is MNHEY and CDR2 SVGAGI. CDR3 sequence: CASSPEQALRGYTF. The CDR3 nucleotides are TGTGCCAGCAGCCCCGAACAGGCCCTCCGTGGCTACACCTTC.